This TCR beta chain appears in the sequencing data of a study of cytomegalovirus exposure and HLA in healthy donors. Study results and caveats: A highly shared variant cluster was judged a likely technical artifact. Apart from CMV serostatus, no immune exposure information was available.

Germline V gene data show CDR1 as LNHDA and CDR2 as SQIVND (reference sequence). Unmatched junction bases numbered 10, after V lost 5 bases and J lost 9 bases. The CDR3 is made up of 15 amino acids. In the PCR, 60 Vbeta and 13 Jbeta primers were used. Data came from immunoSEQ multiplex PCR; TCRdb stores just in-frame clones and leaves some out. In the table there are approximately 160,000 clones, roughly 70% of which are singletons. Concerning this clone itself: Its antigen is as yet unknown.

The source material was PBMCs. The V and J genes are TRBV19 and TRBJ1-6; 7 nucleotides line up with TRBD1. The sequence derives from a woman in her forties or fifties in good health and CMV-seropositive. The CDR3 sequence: CASSLSTGVGSPLHF. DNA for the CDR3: TGTGCCAGTAGTCTCTCCACAGGGGTGGGTTCACCCCTCCACTTT.